The clone carrying this T cell receptor beta chain was seen only once. Its antigen is unidentified. V was shortened by 10 bases and J by 5 bases, with 29 bases between the two germline ends. Germline V lookup: CDR1 ENHRY, CDR2 SYGVKD. The CDR3 has 17 residues. This sample stems from a study of shared clonotypes between healthy human individuals. Findings and caveats of the study: Clonotype sharing among donors likely depends on sequencing depth. Non-shared clonotypes were found to have lower generation probabilities than the clonotypes that were shared by all four of the sorted-subset donors.

In the naive CD8 group, cells lacked CD45RO and were positively selected for CCR7, so terminally differentiated effector memory CD45RA+ cells were left out. The study drew all its donors from Caucasian adults living in Nashville, Tennessee. Researchers ran the assay at a deep level. The data were produced by immunoSEQ multiplex PCR, yet TCRdb's version contains in-frame clones alone and is incomplete. The sample records fewer than 850,000 clones, about 97% being singletons. The receptor's source is a man aged 25-45 years in good health. V and J are TRBV10-3 and TRBJ2-5; D might be TRBD1 (6 bases). The sample comprised naive CD8+ T cells sorted from blood. CDR3 DNA sequence: TGTGCCACCACCACAACAACCGGGACACCCGGTTCCGAGACCCAGTACTTC. It specifies CATTTTTGTPGSETQYF.